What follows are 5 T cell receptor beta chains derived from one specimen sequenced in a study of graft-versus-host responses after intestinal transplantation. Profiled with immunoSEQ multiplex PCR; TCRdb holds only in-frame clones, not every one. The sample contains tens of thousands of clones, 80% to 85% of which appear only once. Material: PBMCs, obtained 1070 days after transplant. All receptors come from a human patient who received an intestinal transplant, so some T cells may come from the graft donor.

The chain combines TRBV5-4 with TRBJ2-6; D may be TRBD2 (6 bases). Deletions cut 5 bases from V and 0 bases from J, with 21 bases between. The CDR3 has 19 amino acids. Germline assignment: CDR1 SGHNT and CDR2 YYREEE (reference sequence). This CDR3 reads CASRAWGGGLYSGANVLTF. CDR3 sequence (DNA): TGTGCCAGCAGAGCGTGGGGAGGAGGCCTCTACTCTGGGGCCAACGTCCTGACTTTC.

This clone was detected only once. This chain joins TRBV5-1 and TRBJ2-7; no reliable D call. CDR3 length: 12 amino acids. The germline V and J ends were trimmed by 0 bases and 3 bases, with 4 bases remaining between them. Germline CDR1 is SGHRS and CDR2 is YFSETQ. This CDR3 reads CASSLGDYEQYF. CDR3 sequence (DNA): TGCGCCAGCAGCTTGGGCGACTACGAGCAGTACTTC.

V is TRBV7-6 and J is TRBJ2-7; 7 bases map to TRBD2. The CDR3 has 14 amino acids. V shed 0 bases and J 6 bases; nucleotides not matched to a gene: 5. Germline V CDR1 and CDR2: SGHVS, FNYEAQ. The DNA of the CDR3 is TGTGCCAGCAGCTTAGCGGGAGGGCCTGCCGAGCAGTACTTC. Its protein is CASSLAGGPAEQYF.

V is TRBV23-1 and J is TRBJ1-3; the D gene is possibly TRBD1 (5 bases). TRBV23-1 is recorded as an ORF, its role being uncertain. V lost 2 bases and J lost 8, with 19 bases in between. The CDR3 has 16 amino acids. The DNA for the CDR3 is TGCGCCAGCAGTCAACGGTCGGGGGGAAGGCGGGACACCATATATTTT. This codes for CASSQRSGGRRDTIYF.

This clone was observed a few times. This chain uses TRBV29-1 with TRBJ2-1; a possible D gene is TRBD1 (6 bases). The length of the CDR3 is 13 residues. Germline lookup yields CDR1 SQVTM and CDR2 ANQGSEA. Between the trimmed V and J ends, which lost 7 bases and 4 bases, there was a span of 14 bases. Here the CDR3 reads CSATIQGYNEQFF. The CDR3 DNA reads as TGCAGCGCGACTATACAGGGATACAATGAGCAGTTCTTC.